This T cell receptor beta chain is from a study of control samples from healthy donors and cancer patients. The CDR3 has 15 residues. Germline assignment: CDR1 GTSNPN and CDR2 SVGIG (reference sequence). Between the trimmed V and J ends, which lost 3 bases and 0 bases, there was a span of 12 bases. Sequencing was performed with immunoSEQ multiplex PCR; in TCRdb, only in-frame clones are kept and a portion is missing. The repertoire holds around 77,000 clones, around 92% seen once, with nearly 6% in the top ten. The sample taken for sequencing was blood. The genes are TRBV30 and TRBJ1-3, with D hard to call. The origin of this receptor is a woman aged 55-69 years in good health. CDR3 residues: CAWRIGIYSGNTIYF. CDR3 sequence (DNA): TGTGCCTGGAGAATCGGGATCTACTCTGGAAACACCATATATTTT. The variable domain in full, completed from reference TRBV30 and TRBJ1-3, reads SQTIHQWPATLVQPVGSPLSLECTVEGTSNPNLYWYRQAAGRGLQLLFYSVGIGQISSEVPQNLSASRPQDRQFILSSKKLLLSDSGFYLCAWRIGIYSGNTIYFGEGSWLTVV.